The clone carrying this TCR beta chain was counted between two and nine times. The antigen is not known. Primed by a sample-barcoded 5' primer and a J-beta primer mix, a second PCR proceeded for roughly 7 to 12 cycles. The template-switch adaptor was a 5' adaptor with 12 random nucleotides. It tagged each cDNA molecule. One entry per CDR3 protein, called by TCRdb with MiXCR from the 5' RACE reads. The table records 550,000 to 650,000 distinct CDR3 sequences, around a quarter of them present only once. The sample belongs to a study of blood T cells in healthy people across ages. Germline-derived CDR1 and CDR2 are SGDLS and YYNGEE. V lost 6 bases and J 0 bases, leaving 15 bases between the germline ends. CDR3 length: 16 residues. Ten milliliters of peripheral blood were drawn from each donor. Whole-study results and caveats: Investigators viewed diversity estimates from one million T cells as underestimates, the study reported.

The same data also went into a second study, on T cells of mothers and their children.

The TCR originated in a boy younger than 10 in good health. Material: blood. The V and J genes are TRBV9 and TRBJ1-4; maybe TRBD1 (6 bases). CDR3 loop: CASTPGVTATNEKLFF. In DNA form, the CDR3 reads TGTGCCAGCACCCCAGGGGTGACAGCAACTAATGAAAAACTGTTTTTT.